This TCR beta chain was captured by sequencing in a study of long-term antiretroviral therapy in people with HIV. Study conclusions and caveats: Blood, drawn from the mid-2000s to the late 2010s, may reflect older ART regimens. In samples taken after ART, diversity increased but remained below transplant donor control levels.

The V gene lost 4 bases and the J gene lost 1 base, with 12 bases spanning the gap. The germline gives CDR1 WNHNN, CDR2 SYGVQD (reference sequence). CDR3 length equals 15 residues. Every donor contributed at least one pre-ART and at least two post-ART PBMC samples. Samples held about 0.9-11 million cryopreserved PBMC, and DNA extraction followed. On this clone: Its matching antigen is unknown.

immunoSEQ v3.0 was run at survey level. Clones were sequenced by immunoSEQ multiplex PCR, and TCRdb holds only the in-frame ones, with some missing. The sample contains about 21,000 clones, around four fifths of which appear only once. This sample comprised unsorted PBMCs, obtained 1.9 years after starting antiretroviral therapy. The rearrangement links TRBV10-1 to TRBJ2-3; D gene uncertain. The receptor's source is a woman in her 50s with HIV. DNA of the CDR3: TGCGCCAGCAGTGGAGGAGCGACGGGCACAGATACGCAGTATTTT. Its protein is CASSGGATGTDTQYF.